This TCR beta chain stems from a study of T cells in Graves' hyperthyroidism and ophthalmopathy. Study summary: Peripheral blood samples were taken at initial diagnosis, prior to any treatment. Findings of the study overall: In validation, the model predicted ophthalmopathy. These predictions came a median 6.5 months before onset. Ophthalmopathy was separated from stable hyperthyroidism by a 13 V-J model.

This clonotype was picked up many times. What it binds is unknown. This CDR3 region has 13 residues. Germline loops: CDR1 LGHDT, CDR2 YNNKEL (reference sequence). Between the trimmed V and J ends, which lost 1 base and 0 bases, there was a span of 4 bases. Amplified TCR beta CDR3 regions came from RNA transcripts. A set of HTBI primers served as the primers for a first-round RT-PCR of the TCR CDR3. TCRdb re-analysed the multiplex PCR reads in MiXCR, keeping a single row per CDR3 protein. The table includes about 560,000 distinct CDR3 sequences, over 15% detected once. V gene TRBV3-1 combines with J gene TRBJ2-7; D call uncertain. Sequencing was done on a sample of blood. This TCR was recovered from a woman between 18 and 29 years old with Graves' hyperthyroidism. CDR3 loop: CASSQAGSYEQYF. In nucleotides, the CDR3 is TGTGCCAGCAGCCAAGCGGGCTCCTACGAGCAGTACTTC.